This TCR beta chain emerged from a study of post-analysis software for immune sequencing data. Concerning this clonotype: The antigen remains undetermined.

CDR3 length: 18 amino acids. Germline CDR1 is KGHDR and CDR2 is SFDVKD. Notes on the study in general: The study found significantly lower normalized Chao1 diversity in multiple sclerosis patients than in controls. TRBV segments more frequent in patients than in controls numbered five and included TRBV5-6, TRBV5-1 and TRBV20-1.

Included in the TCR beta cDNA libraries were unique molecular identifiers. One entry per CDR3 protein results from TCRdb running MiXCR on the PCR reads. This table holds a few hundred thousand distinct CDR3 sequences, 30% to 45% found once. The sample was blood. The clonotype originates from a girl under 18 with multiple sclerosis. The chain is built from TRBV24-1 and TRBJ2-7, with 8 bases aligning to TRBD2. The J call may not be correct, given that the DNA end is closer to TRBJ2-4. Here the CDR3 DNA reads TGTGCCACTGTCCCCGGGAGGGTATATTGCAAGGCCAAAAACATTCAGTACTTC. This encodes CATVPGRVYCKAKNIQYF.